Below, 9 T cell receptor beta chains from the same sample are listed, as sequenced in a study of immune heterogeneity within non-small cell lung tumors. The authors amplified TCR beta CDR3 by multiplex PCR with 32 V and 13 J primers. TCRdb used MiXCR to reprocess the multiplex PCR reads, holding one entry per CDR3 protein. The sample lists under 20,000 distinct CDR3 sequences; 28% were seen once. Template input was genomic DNA from bulk tumor (around 600 ng per sample). The authors collected several far-apart biopsies from each primary tumor during surgery. Their non-small cell lung cancer was newly diagnosed and untreated, and the patients underwent curative surgery. Input material: lung tumor tissue. The receptors stem from a man aged 40-50 years with non-small cell lung cancer.

The rearrangement joins TRBV24-1 to TRBJ1-5; D possibly corresponds to TRBD1 (5 bases). Trimming cost V 8 bases and J 0 bases, with 10 bases left between them. CDR1 is KGHDR and CDR2 is SFDVKD in the germline V gene. CDR3 length: 14 residues. The CDR3 region has the DNA TGTGCCACCACTGAGGGGCTTAGCAATCAGCCCCAGCATTTT. Translation gives CATTEGLSNQPQHF.

The gene calls are TRBV24-1 and TRBJ2-3; 13 bases are shared with TRBD2. Germline-derived CDR1 and CDR2 are KGHDR and SFDVKD. This CDR3 comprises 16 residues. J gave up 8 bases and V 3 bases, and 7 bases lay outside the gene matches. The CDR3 reads CATSDRGTSGKVTQYF. The DNA of the CDR3 is TGTGCCACCAGTGATAGAGGGACTAGCGGGAAGGTTACGCAGTATTTT.

To note about this clonotype: A much larger clone sits a single nucleotide away, making a read error possible. Here the CDR3 reads CASSPSSGQGHRFTGELFF. The CDR3 DNA reads TGTGCCAGTAGCCCCAGCTCGGGACAGGGGCATCGTTTTACCGGGGAGCTGTTTTTT. The chain couples TRBV19 to TRBJ2-2; 10 bases are a match to TRBD1. Unmatched junction bases numbered 18, after V lost 6 bases and J lost 5 bases. Germline assignment: CDR1 LNHDA and CDR2 SQIVND (reference sequence). The CDR3 has 19 residues.

This clonotype appeared a few times. The chain is built from TRBV13 and TRBJ2-5, with D perhaps given as TRBD1 or TRBD2 (5 bases each). The CDR3 consists of 15 residues. CDR1 and CDR2 from the germline V gene are PRHDT and FYEKMQ (reference sequence). The V and J ends lost 11 bases and 0 bases respectively, with 19 bases between them. CDR3: CAASGQTANQETQYF. The CDR3 bases are TGTGCCGCGAGCGGCCAGACAGCGAACCAAGAGACCCAGTACTTC.

In regard to this clonotype: This likely comes from a read error, as the CDR3 has no conserved phenylalanine or tryptophan at its end. V gene TRBV7-3 combines with J gene TRBJ2-3; weak D call: TRBD2 (6 bases). The germline V gene has CDR1 SGHTA and CDR2 FQGTGA. V was clipped by 5 bases and J by 2 bases, with 14 bases between them. This CDR3 has 15 residues. CDR3 coding DNA: TGTGCCAGCAGCCCCAGCGGGTTTCTCACAGATACGCAGTATATT. It codes for CASSPSGFLTDTQYI.

Many counts were recorded for this clonotype. This chain connects TRBV5-1 to TRBJ2-3; D tentatively fits TRBD1 or TRBD2 (5 bases each). The CDR3 sequence is 14 residues long. Between the trimmed V and J ends, which lost 6 bases and 2 bases, there was a span of 13 bases. The germline V gene encodes CDR1 SGHRS and CDR2 YFSETQ. DNA of the CDR3: TGCGCCAGCATCCCGGGACCTAACACAGATACGCAGTATTTT. Protein: CASIPGPNTDTQYF. Together with reference TRBV5-1 and TRBJ2-3, the CDR3 gives the full variable domain: KAGVTQTPRYLIKTRGQQVTLSCSPISGHRSVSWYQQTPGQGLQFLFEYFSETQRNKGNFPGRFSGRQFSNSRSEMNVSTLELGDSALYLCASIPGPNTDTQYFGPGTRLTVL.

This clonotype was counted ten times or more. This chain uses TRBV12-3 or TRBV12-4 with TRBJ1-2, with D uncertain. This CDR3 is built from 13 residues. V gave up 1 base and J gave up 8 bases, with 11 bases separating them. The CDR3 here is CASSLGRMTGYTF. DNA for the CDR3: TGTGCCAGCAGTTTAGGGCGGATGACGGGCTACACCTTC.

Relative to its sample, this clonotype is large. The rearrangement joins TRBV6-1 to TRBJ2-7, with a weak D call TRBD1 (6 bases). Trimming took off 5 bases at V and 4 bases at J, with 18 bases between the two ends. The CDR3 runs to 15 residues. Looked up from germline, CDR1 is MNHNS and CDR2 is SASEGT. CDR3 in DNA: TGTGCCAGCAGTTACGGCGAGGGGGATGGATACGAGCAGTACTTC. Amino acids: CASSYGEGDGYEQYF.

V usage is TRBV4-1 and J usage is TRBJ1-4; 7 bases are a match to TRBD1. The germline V gene has CDR1 MGHRA and CDR2 YSYEKL. The CDR3 is 16 amino acids. V dropped 3 bases and J dropped 6; count of bases not matched to a gene: 10. CDR3 in amino acids: CASSHGLGTADEKLFF. Written as DNA, the CDR3 is TGCGCCAGCAGCCACGGGTTAGGGACAGCCGATGAAAAACTGTTTTTT.